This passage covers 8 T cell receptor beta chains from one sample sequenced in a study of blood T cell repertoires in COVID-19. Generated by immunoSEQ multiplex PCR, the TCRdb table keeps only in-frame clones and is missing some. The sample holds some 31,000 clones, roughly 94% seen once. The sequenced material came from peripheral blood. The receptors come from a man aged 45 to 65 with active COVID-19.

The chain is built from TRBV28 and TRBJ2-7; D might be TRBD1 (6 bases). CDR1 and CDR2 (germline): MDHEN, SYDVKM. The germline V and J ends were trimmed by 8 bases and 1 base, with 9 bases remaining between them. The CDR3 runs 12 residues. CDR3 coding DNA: TGTGCCAGCGGTACAGGGTCCTACGAGCAGTACTTC. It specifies CASGTGSYEQYF.

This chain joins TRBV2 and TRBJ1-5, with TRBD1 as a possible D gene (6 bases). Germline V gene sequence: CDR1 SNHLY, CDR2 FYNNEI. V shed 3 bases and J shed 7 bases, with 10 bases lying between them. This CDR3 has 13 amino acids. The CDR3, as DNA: TGTGCCAGCAGTGATGGCAGGGGACAGCCCCAGCATTTT. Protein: CASSDGRGQPQHF.

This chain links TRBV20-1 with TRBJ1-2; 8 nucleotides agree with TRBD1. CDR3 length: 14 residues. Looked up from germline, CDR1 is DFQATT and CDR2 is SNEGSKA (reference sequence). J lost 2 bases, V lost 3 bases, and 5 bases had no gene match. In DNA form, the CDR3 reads TGCAGTGCTAGTCCGGACAGGGCGAACTATGGCTACACCTTC. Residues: CSASPDRANYGYTF.

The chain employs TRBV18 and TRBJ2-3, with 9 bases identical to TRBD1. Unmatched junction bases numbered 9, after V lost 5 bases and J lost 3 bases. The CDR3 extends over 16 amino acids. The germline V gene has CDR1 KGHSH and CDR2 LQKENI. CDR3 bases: TGTGCCAGCTCATCGCAAGGGACAGGGACAACAGATACGCAGTATTTT. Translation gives CASSSQGTGTTDTQYF.

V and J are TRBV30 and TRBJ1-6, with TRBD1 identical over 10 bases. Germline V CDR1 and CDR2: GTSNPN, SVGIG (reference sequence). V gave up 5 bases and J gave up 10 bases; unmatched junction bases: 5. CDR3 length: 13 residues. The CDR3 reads CAWGTGVRSPLHF. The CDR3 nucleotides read TGTGCCTGGGGGACAGGGGTACGGTCACCCCTCCACTTT.

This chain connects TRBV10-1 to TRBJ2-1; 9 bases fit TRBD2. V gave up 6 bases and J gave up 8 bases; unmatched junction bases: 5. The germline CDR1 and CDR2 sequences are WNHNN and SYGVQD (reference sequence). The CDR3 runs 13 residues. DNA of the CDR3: TGCGCCAGCAGGCCTAGCGGGATTCATGAGCAGTTCTTC. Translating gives CASRPSGIHEQFF.

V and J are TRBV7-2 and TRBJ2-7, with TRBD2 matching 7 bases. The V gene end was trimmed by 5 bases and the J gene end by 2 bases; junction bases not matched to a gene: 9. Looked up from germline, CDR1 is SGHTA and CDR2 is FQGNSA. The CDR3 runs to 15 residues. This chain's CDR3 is CASSILAAMTYEQYF. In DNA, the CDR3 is TGTGCCAGCAGCATTCTAGCGGCCATGACCTACGAGCAGTACTTC. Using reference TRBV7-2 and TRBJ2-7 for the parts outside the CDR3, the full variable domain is GAGVSQSPSNKVTEKGKDVELRCDPISGHTALYWYRQSLGQGLEFLIYFQGNSAPDKSGLPSDRFSAERTGGSVSTLTIQRTQQEDSAVYLCASSILAAMTYEQYFGPGTRLTVT.

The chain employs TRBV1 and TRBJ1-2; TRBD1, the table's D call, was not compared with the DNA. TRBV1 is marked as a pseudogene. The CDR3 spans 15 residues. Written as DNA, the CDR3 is TGCACCAGCAGCCAAGACAGGGGGATAGTGGGTGGCTACACCTTC. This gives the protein CTSSQDRGIVGGYTF.